The rows below give T cell receptor beta chains drawn from one sample of a study of identical twins. TCRdb analysed the 5' RACE reads with MiXCR anew, one entry per CDR3 protein. This table has 500,000 to 700,000 distinct CDR3 sequences, 7% to 7.5% appearing once. These data are also associated with another study on yellow fever vaccine responses in identical twins.

What was sequenced was PBMCs. The source of these receptors is a woman aged 18-35 years in good health. Each CDR3 is given with its conserved first and last residue. The order of the fields is J gene, CDR3 length, clone size, V gene, D gene, CDR3 DNA, CDR3 protein. D genes are given only for firm matches. Clone size appears in some rows only: once, few, many, or a class for an expanded clone.

J: TRBJ1-5; length: 14; size: many; V: TRBV20-1; D: .; DNA: TGCAGTGCTTCAGGGGAAGTTAGCAATCAGCCCCAGCATTTT; CDR3: CSASGEVSNQPQHF
J: TRBJ2-1; length: 15; size: many; V: TRBV25-1; D: TRBD1; DNA: TGTGCCAGCGGCCCCGAGACAGGGTCCTACAATGAGCAGTTCTTC; CDR3: CASGPETGSYNEQFF
J: TRBJ1-3; length: 12; size: .; V: TRBV12-3/TRBV12-4; D: TRBD1; DNA: TGTGCCAGCACCTCTCGGACAGGGTCCATATATTTT; CDR3: CASTSRTGSIYF
J: TRBJ2-2; length: 16; size: many; V: TRBV3-1; D: .; DNA: TGTGCCAGCAGCCAAGATAGGAGGGTCGGCACCGGGGAGCTGTTTTTT; CDR3: CASSQDRRVGTGELFF
J: TRBJ1-4; length: 15; size: .; V: TRBV3-1; D: .; DNA: TGTGCCAGCAGCCAAGAATCCGGGATCAATGAAAACCTGTTTTTT; CDR3: CASSQESGINENLFF
J: TRBJ1-1; length: 12; size: few; V: TRBV12-3/TRBV12-4; D: .; DNA: .; CDR3: CASSFGTGSRFF
J: TRBJ2-1; length: 12; size: many; V: TRBV24-1; D: .; DNA: TGTGCCACCAGTGAAACTAGCAATGAGCAGTTCTTC; CDR3: CATSETSNEQFF
J: TRBJ2-2; length: 14; size: .; V: TRBV6-1; D: TRBD2; DNA: TGTGCCAGCAGCCACGTAGCGGGAGAGGGGGAGCTGTTTTTT; CDR3: CASSHVAGEGELFF
J: TRBJ1-3; length: 11; size: few; V: TRBV6-5; D: .; DNA: TGTGCCAGCAGTTCAATTAACACCATATATTTT; CDR3: CASSSINTIYF
J: TRBJ1-6; length: 15; size: .; V: TRBV12-3/TRBV12-4; D: .; DNA: TGTGCCAGCAGAAAGACCGCGAATGCCAATTCACCCCTCCACTTT; CDR3: CASRKTANANSPLHF
J: TRBJ2-2; length: 14; size: .; V: TRBV5-1; D: TRBD1; DNA: TGCGCCAGCGGGTTAGGACAGGGGAACGGGGAGCTGTTTTTT; CDR3: CASGLGQGNGELFF
J: TRBJ1-1; length: 15; size: few; V: TRBV2; D: .; DNA: TGTGCCAGCAGGAATAACGCACAGGTGAACACTGAAGCTTTCTTT; CDR3: CASRNNAQVNTEAFF
J: TRBJ2-3; length: 15; size: .; V: TRBV10-3; D: .; DNA: TGTGCCATCAGCCCTAAGGCGGCGACCACAGATACGCAGTATTTT; CDR3: CAISPKAATTDTQYF
J: TRBJ1-6; length: 16; size: .; V: TRBV10-3; D: TRBD1; DNA: TGTGCCATCAGTGGAGGGGCAGGGGGCGATAATTCACCCCTCCACTTT; CDR3: CAISGGAGGDNSPLHF
J: TRBJ2-1; length: 15; size: many; V: TRBV3-1; D: .; DNA: TGTGCCAGCAGCCAAGGACTTCGTCCTTACAATGAGCAGTTCTTC; CDR3: CASSQGLRPYNEQFF
J: TRBJ2-1; length: 15; size: .; V: TRBV6-1; D: TRBD2; DNA: TGTGCCAGCAGAGAGACTAGCGGGAGACTCAATGAGCAGTTCTTC; CDR3: CASRETSGRLNEQFF
J: TRBJ2-1; length: 17; size: .; V: TRBV3-1; D: .; DNA: TGTGCCACCAGCCACCCCCTGAGAACAGGCCGCTACAATGAGCAGTTCTTC; CDR3: CATSHPLRTGRYNEQFF
J: TRBJ1-2; length: 14; size: many; V: TRBV7-9; D: TRBD1; DNA: TGTGCCAGCTCTTACCGGACAGGGGACTATGGCTACACCTTC; CDR3: CASSYRTGDYGYTF
J: TRBJ2-1; length: 15; size: many; V: TRBV20-1; D: TRBD2; DNA: TGCAGTGCTAGAGTTCTGGGCGGGAGGGCTAATGAGCAGTTCTTC; CDR3: CSARVLGGRANEQFF
J: TRBJ2-1; length: 18; size: .; V: TRBV11-1; D: TRBD2; DNA: TGTGCCAGCAGCCGCCTCCTGTCAGCGGGAGACTCCTACAATGAGCAGTTCTTC; CDR3: CASSRLLSAGDSYNEQFF
J: TRBJ2-1; length: 15; size: many; V: TRBV4-2; D: TRBD2; DNA: TGTGCCAGCAGCCAAGTGGGAGCGGGAGACAATGAGCAGTTCTTC; CDR3: CASSQVGAGDNEQFF
J: TRBJ2-1; length: 16; size: few; V: TRBV4-2; D: TRBD2; DNA: TGTGCCAGCAGCCAAGATAAAGCGGGGGGGCCGAATGAGCAGTTCTTC; CDR3: CASSQDKAGGPNEQFF
J: TRBJ2-2; length: 16; size: few; V: TRBV5-1; D: .; DNA: TGCGCCAGCAGCTGGACCGGGACACCTAACACCGGGGAGCTGTTTTTT; CDR3: CASSWTGTPNTGELFF